The source of this T cell receptor beta chain is a study of cytomegalovirus exposure and HLA in healthy donors. The PCR was carried out with 60 Vbeta primers and 13 Jbeta primers. Authors' analysis steps: There were around 77 million unique TCR beta chains by a later count, and approximately 10 million of them were shared. Produced via immunoSEQ multiplex PCR; TCRdb's table is partial and in-frame only. V and J calls and clone size come straight from that table; D and trimming were deduced from the DNA. In the table there are about 38,000 clones, 86% of which are singletons. The CDR3 is 11 residues long. Germline V gene data show CDR1 as MNHNY and CDR2 as SVGAGI (reference sequence). Trimming took 5 bases from V and 5 from J, leaving 4 bases between them.

The J gene is TRBJ1-5, the V gene TRBV6-6; D unresolved. Sequencing was carried out using PBMCs. The clonotype was recovered from a woman aged 40 to 50 in good health and CMV-seropositive. The CDR3 spells CASSRDQPQHF. For the CDR3, the DNA is TGTGCCAGCAGTCGAGATCAGCCCCAGCATTTT.